These 9 T cell receptor beta chains originate from one sample sequenced in a study of blood T cells in healthy people across ages. The authors ran a second PCR of about 7 to 12 cycles using a sample-barcoded 5' primer and a J-beta primer mix. One entry per CDR3 protein results from TCRdb running MiXCR on the 5' RACE reads. The sample consists of hundreds of thousands of distinct CDR3 sequences, about 56% of them appearing once. Input material: blood. Every receptor here comes from a man between 35 and 55 years old in good health.

The J gene is TRBJ2-1, the V gene TRBV4-3, with TRBD1 matching over 7 bases. The CDR3 has 13 amino acids. The germline CDR1 and CDR2 sequences are LGHNA and YSLEER. Trimming took 3 bases from V and 7 from J; bases not matched to a gene: 3. CDR3 bases: TGCGCCAGCAGCCATGGGACAGAGAATGAGCAGTTCTTC. This sequence encodes CASSHGTENEQFF.

The genes are TRBV5-4 and TRBJ1-1; possible D gene TRBD1, 5 bases. The CDR3 runs 14 residues. Per the germline V gene, CDR1 is SGHNT and CDR2 is YYREEE (reference sequence). V was pared by 2 bases and J by 1 base, with 9 bases between. The CDR3, as DNA: TGTGCCAGCAGCTTTGACGGGACGAACACTGAAGCTTTCTTT. This codes for CASSFDGTNTEAFF.

In its sample, this clonotype was seen a few times. The chain carries TRBV7-6 and TRBJ2-3; D remains ambiguous. Germline V gene sequence: CDR1 SGHVS, CDR2 FNYEAQ. This CDR3 spans 15 amino acids. Trimming took off 0 bases at V and 0 bases at J, with 7 bases between the two ends. The CDR3: CASSLATSSTDTQYF. The CDR3 nucleotides are TGTGCCAGCAGCTTAGCCACCTCTAGCACAGATACGCAGTATTTT.

There are a few counts of this clonotype. This sequence joins TRBV7-9 and TRBJ2-5; 11 bases are a match to TRBD2. CDR3 length: 15 amino acids. Trimming cost V 4 bases and J 8 bases; bases outside gene matches: 9. Germline V CDR1 and CDR2: SEHNR, FQNEAQ (reference sequence). The CDR3 protein is CASSSSGTSGATQYF. CDR3 bases: TGTGCCAGCAGCTCTTCCGGGACTAGCGGCGCAACCCAGTACTTC.

The CDR3 reads CASSQSSYNSPLHF. The CDR3 DNA sequence: TGTGCCAGCAGTCAAAGCTCCTATAATTCACCCCTCCACTTT. V usage is TRBV28 and J usage is TRBJ1-6, with D hard to call. The ends were cut back, 5 bases at V and 0 bases at J, with 5 bases in the middle. CDR3 length: 14 amino acids. The germline gives CDR1 MDHEN, CDR2 SYDVKM. Full variable domain (missing parts from reference TRBV28 and TRBJ1-6): DVKVTQSSRYLVKRTGEKVFLECVQDMDHENMFWYRQDPGLGLRLIYFSYDVKMKEKGDIPEGYSVSREKKERFSLILESASTNQTSMYLCASSQSSYNSPLHFGNGTRLTVT.

Notes on this clonotype: A read error may explain this, as a much larger clone is one base away. The CDR3 nucleotides are TGTGCCAGCAGCCAATCCGGGATTCGCAATGAGCAGTTCTTC. Protein: CASSQSGIRNEQFF. The chain has TRBV3-1 and TRBJ2-1; TRBD2 is a possible D gene (5 bases). Looked up from germline, CDR1 is LGHDT and CDR2 is YNNKEL (reference sequence). The CDR3 length is 14 residues. V lost 2 bases and J lost 6, with 11 bases in between.

The chain uses TRBV12-3 or TRBV12-4 and TRBJ1-3; 8 bases map to TRBD1. The CDR3 runs to 16 residues. With V trimmed by 8 bases and J by 0 bases, 9 bases remained unmatched. CDR3 in amino acids: CASESSGGHSGNTIYF. CDR3 DNA: TGTGCCAGCGAATCCTCAGGGGGCCACTCTGGAAACACCATATATTTT.

V gene TRBV20-1 combines with J gene TRBJ1-6; 9 bases are a match to TRBD1. There are 17 residues in the CDR3. V trimming: 0 bases; J trimming: 6 bases; junction bases outside the gene matches: 9. In germline, CDR1 is DFQATT, CDR2 SNEGSKA (reference sequence). The chain's CDR3 is CSARDLEQGALNSPLHF. The CDR3 nucleotides are TGCAGTGCTAGAGATTTGGAACAGGGGGCGCTTAATTCACCCCTCCACTTT.

The V and J genes are TRBV28 and TRBJ2-1; TRBD2 aligns across 11 bases. The length of the CDR3 is 16 residues. CDR1 and CDR2 (germline): MDHEN, SYDVKM. The V and J ends lost 3 bases and 1 base, in that order; junction bases with no gene match: 2. CDR3 in DNA: TGTGCCAGCAGTTTGACTAGCGGGGCATCCTACAATGAGCAGTTCTTC. This gives the protein CASSLTSGASYNEQFF.